These 21 T cell receptor beta chains were all obtained from the same sample, sequenced in a study of OX40 agonist ivuxolimab in advanced cancers. Sequenced by immunoSEQ multiplex PCR; TCRdb stores in-frame clones only, minus some. The data hold some 87,000 clones, with about 92% observed a single time. The specimen was CD4+ or CD8+ T cells sorted from blood, collected in a trial of the OX40 agonist ivuxolimab. Receptor source: an adult with an advanced solid tumor such as melanoma, head and neck, liver or kidney cancer.

The chain carries TRBV5-5 and TRBJ1-1; D is unresolved. This CDR3 spans 13 amino acids. Looked up from germline, CDR1 is SGHKS and CDR2 is YYEKEE (reference sequence). Trimming cost V 2 bases and J 0 bases, with 5 bases left between them. The CDR3 is CASSFVMNTEAFF. The CDR3 DNA reads TGTGCCAGCAGCTTCGTTATGAACACTGAAGCTTTCTTT. The complete variable domain, with remaining parts taken from reference TRBV5-5 and TRBJ1-1, reads DAGVTQSPTHLIKTRGQQVTLRCSPISGHKSVSWYQQVLGQGPQFIFQYYEKEERGRGNFPDRFSARQFPNYSSELNVNALLLGDSALYLCASSFVMNTEAFFGQGTRLTVV.

V gene TRBV30 combines with J gene TRBJ2-5; a weak D match, TRBD2 (5 bases). There are 14 residues in the CDR3. Trimming cost V 2 bases and J 1 base, with 11 bases left between them. CDR1 and CDR2 from the germline V gene are GTSNPN and SVGIG (reference sequence). CDR3 in DNA: TGTGCCTGGAGTTTAACTAGGGTCCAAGAGACCCAGTACTTC. Protein sequence: CAWSLTRVQETQYF.

V usage is TRBV6-4 and J usage is TRBJ2-1; 8 bases are shared with TRBD2. The CDR3 contains 15 residues. Looked up from germline, CDR1 is MRHNA and CDR2 is SNTAGT. With V trimmed by 3 bases and J by 4 bases, 5 bases remained unmatched. The CDR3 sequence: CASSEQAGVYNEQFF. The CDR3 region has the DNA TGTGCCAGCAGTGAGCAAGCGGGAGTGTACAATGAGCAGTTCTTC.

The table lists this clone with a count of one. V and J are TRBV6-5 and TRBJ2-5; D may correspond to TRBD1 or TRBD2 (5 bases each). Trimming stripped 5 bases from V and 4 bases from J, with 11 bases between. CDR1 is MNHEY and CDR2 is SVGAGI in the germline V gene. There are 13 residues in the CDR3. As DNA, the CDR3 is TGTGCCAGCAGTCTCCGGGACGGAGAGACCCAGTACTTC. Its translation is CASSLRDGETQYF.

J is TRBJ2-7 and V is TRBV9; maybe TRBD2 (6 bases). The CDR3 sequence is 15 residues long. Germline V gene lookup returns CDR1 SGDLS and CDR2 YYNGEE. Trimming took off 0 bases at V and 3 bases at J, with 13 bases between the two ends. The CDR3: CASSVGGGGIYEQYF. The CDR3 DNA reads TGTGCCAGCAGCGTAGGGGGTGGAGGGATCTACGAGCAGTACTTC.

The genes are TRBV19 and TRBJ2-3, with a tentative D call TRBD2 (6 bases). The CDR3 extends over 14 amino acids. CDR1 LNHDA and CDR2 SQIVND come from the germline V gene (reference sequence). Trimming cost V 3 bases and J 6 bases, with 13 bases left between them. The CDR3 DNA reads TGTGCCAGTAGTATCCCCGGAGGGATTGATACGCAGTATTTT. Its protein is CASSIPGGIDTQYF.

This clone was recorded once. This rearrangement joins TRBV2 to TRBJ2-5, with 12 positions matching TRBD1. After removal of 6 bases from V and 2 bases from J, the junction contained 4 bases not matched to a gene. In germline, CDR1 is SNHLY, CDR2 FYNNEI. The CDR3 covers 15 residues. This chain's CDR3 is CASSRDRGLQETQYF. The DNA for the CDR3 is TGTGCCAGCAGCCGGGACAGGGGGCTTCAAGAGACCCAGTACTTC.

In regard to this clone: Other DNA sequences in the same sample also yield this CDR3. This chain connects TRBV5-1 to TRBJ2-3; D is undetermined. Germline CDR1 and CDR2: SGHRS and YFSETQ. V lost 0 bases, J lost 0 bases, and 8 bases lay in between. The CDR3 has 15 amino acids. The DNA of the CDR3 is TGCGCCAGCAGCTTGGTCCAGCCGAGCACAGATACGCAGTATTTT. Protein: CASSLVQPSTDTQYF.

CDR3 nucleotide sequence: TGTGCCAGCAGCTCGGATGCTTCGGGGGTGGCTTTCTTT. The encoded protein is CASSSDASGVAFF. The chain uses TRBV5-4 and TRBJ1-1; a possible D gene is TRBD1 (5 bases). Germline V lookup: CDR1 SGHNT, CDR2 YYREEE (reference sequence). The CDR3 is 13 amino acids. V dropped 3 bases and J dropped 11 bases, with 17 bases sitting between them.

The CDR3 here is CASSTQITFGETQYF. The CDR3 DNA follows: TGTGCCAGCAGCACACAGATTACATTCGGAGAGACCCAGTACTTC. The chain joins TRBV11-2 to TRBJ2-5; D is undetermined. The V gene lost 5 bases and the J gene lost 4 bases, with 17 bases spanning the gap. The CDR3 extends over 15 amino acids. Germline CDR1 SGHAT, CDR2 FQNNGV.

This chain links TRBV4-3 with TRBJ2-2, with D perhaps matching TRBD2 (6 bases). The CDR3 extends over 15 amino acids. V was clipped by 7 bases and J by 7 bases, with 19 bases between them. Germline CDR1 is LGHNA and CDR2 is YSLEER. CDR3 region: CASKGLLAPGGELFF. Written as DNA, the CDR3 is TGCGCCAGCAAGGGACTCTTAGCTCCGGGCGGGGAGCTGTTTTTT.

This chain joins TRBV28 and TRBJ1-5; D not resolved. This CDR3 spans 13 amino acids. V shed 2 bases and J shed 5 bases, with 7 bases lying between them. Per the germline V gene, CDR1 is MDHEN and CDR2 is SYDVKM. This CDR3 reads CASSLVFDQPQHF. The CDR3 coding sequence is TGTGCCAGCAGTTTAGTATTCGATCAGCCCCAGCATTTT.

This clone was picked up one time. The chain uses TRBV5-1 and TRBJ2-5, with 10 bases aligning to TRBD2. The CDR3 is 18 residues long. The germline gives CDR1 SGHRS, CDR2 YFSETQ. V gave up 1 base and J gave up 4 bases; unmatched junction bases: 13. CDR3: CASSLQTGLAGEGETQYF. In DNA, the CDR3 is TGCGCCAGCAGCTTGCAAACGGGGCTAGCGGGAGAAGGAGAGACCCAGTACTTC.

CDR3 sequence: CASRIGDEAFF. The DNA for the CDR3 is TGTGCCAGCAGAATTGGAGATGAAGCTTTCTTT. The V call is TRBV11-3, the J call TRBJ1-1, with D uncertain. The CDR3 is 11 amino acids. The V gene's germline CDR1 is SGHNT and CDR2 YENEEA. With 6 bases removed from V and 7 bases from J, the gap between germline ends came to 9 bases.

The CDR3 DNA is TGTGCCAGCAGCTCGCAGGGGGGAGAAGAAAAACTGTTTTTT. It is translated as CASSSQGGEEKLFF. The chain links TRBV11-2 to TRBJ1-4; TRBD1 agrees at 7 bases. Germline assignment: CDR1 SGHAT and CDR2 FQNNGV. This CDR3 region has 14 residues. J was trimmed by 8 bases and V by 4 bases; bases with no gene match: 7.

V and J are TRBV19 and TRBJ1-2, with D unclear. Trimming removed 5 bases from V and 5 bases from J, with 12 bases in between. CDR1 is LNHDA and CDR2 is SQIVND in the germline V gene (reference sequence). CDR3 length equals 13 residues. In DNA, the CDR3 is TGTGCCAGTAGTGAGGTCCTGCAGTATGGCTACACCTTC. Translation: CASSEVLQYGYTF.

The rearrangement links TRBV6-6 to TRBJ2-7, with D unresolved. The V and J ends lost 0 bases and 2 bases respectively, with 8 bases between them. Germline V CDR1 and CDR2: MNHNY, SVGAGI (reference sequence). The CDR3 covers 14 residues. The CDR3 here is CASSYSQEAYEQYF. CDR3 DNA: TGTGCCAGCAGTTACTCGCAGGAAGCCTACGAGCAGTACTTC.

V usage is TRBV27 and J usage is TRBJ2-4; TRBD1 is a possible D gene (6 bases). In germline, CDR1 is MNHEY, CDR2 SMNVEV (reference sequence). Trimming took off 6 bases at V and 7 bases at J, with 16 bases between the two ends. The CDR3 extends over 14 amino acids. For the CDR3, the DNA is TGTGCCAGCAGACTCAACAGGGTTCCCAACATTCAGTACTTC. Translating it yields CASRLNRVPNIQYF.

The CDR3 spells CASSVYSGSSIEQYF. Here the CDR3 DNA reads TGCGCCAGCAGCGTATATAGCGGGAGTTCGATCGAGCAGTACTTC. The genes are TRBV5-1 and TRBJ2-7, with TRBD2 identical over 9 bases. CDR1 and CDR2 from the germline V gene are SGHRS and YFSETQ. Trimming cost V 4 bases and J 6 bases; bases outside gene matches: 11. The CDR3 is 15 residues long.

The V and J genes are TRBV29-1 and TRBJ1-2; D ambiguous. This CDR3 region has 13 residues. V lost 3 bases and J lost 5, with 13 bases in between. Germline V gene lookup returns CDR1 SQVTM and CDR2 ANQGSEA. The CDR3 is CSVEGYQKYGYTF. For the CDR3, the DNA is TGCAGCGTTGAGGGGTACCAAAAATATGGCTACACCTTC.

In DNA form, the CDR3 reads TGTGCCAGTAGTCTCTATACTAGCGGGAGGGCAGATACGCAGTATTTT. Its translation: CASSLYTSGRADTQYF. The V and J genes are TRBV19 and TRBJ2-3, with 13 bases aligning to TRBD2. V gave up 5 bases and J gave up 4 bases; unmatched junction bases: 6. Germline lookup yields CDR1 LNHDA and CDR2 SQIVND (reference sequence). This CDR3 is built from 16 residues.